A single sample is the source of the 22 T cell receptor delta chains below, sequenced in a study of Vδ1+ human thymocytes. Study-level results: Highly polyclonal TRG and TRD repertoires with Gaussian CDR3 length distributions appeared in thymus.

The template was reverse-transcribed extracted RNA. Multiplex PCR used pooled V-gene forward primers and a constant-region reverse primer to amplify CDR3s. TCRdb called clones anew from the multiplex PCR reads with CATT. The sample holds roughly 55,000 delta-chain clones, roughly 15% seen once. These TCRs' antigens remain unknown. Sequenced sample: Vdelta1+ gamma-delta thymocytes from the thymus. The subset is: FACS-sorted CD3+ TCRalphabeta- TCRVdelta1+ TCRVdelta2- thymocytes. The source is a boy less than two years old who had congenital heart surgery.

The chain combines TRDV1 with TRDJ1; D is perhaps TRDD2 or TRDD3 (5 bases each). V was cut by 4 bases and J by 4 bases, with 40 bases left in between. From germline, CDR1 is TSWWSYY and CDR2 QGS. The CDR3 consists of 23 residues. The CDR3 reads CALGVPPDSSRGARPSIFDKLIF. The CDR3 nucleotides read TGTGCTCTTGGGGTTCCACCCGACTCCTCCCGGGGGGCCAGACCTTCGATTTTCGATAAACTCATCTTT.

The chain uses TRDV1 and TRDJ1; the match to TRDD3 covers 10 bases. After removal of 0 bases from V and 0 bases from J, the junction contained 16 bases not matched to a gene. The CDR3 totals 21 residues. Germline V gene data show CDR1 as TSWWSYY and CDR2 as QGS. CDR3 region: CALGELFLRWGIVGYTDKLIF. The CDR3 DNA is TGTGCTCTTGGGGAACTATTCCTACGCTGGGGGATAGTTGGGTACACCGATAAACTCATCTTT.

This chain joins TRDV1 and TRDJ1, with D tentatively TRDD2 (5 bases). The CDR3 length is 20 residues. The germline CDR1 and CDR2 sequences are TSWWSYY and QGS. The germline V and J ends were trimmed by 0 bases and 1 base, with 24 bases remaining between them. This CDR3 reads CALGELIPLLSSYPTDKLIF. For the CDR3, the DNA is TGTGCTCTTGGGGAACTCATCCCCCTTCTCTCCTCGTATCCCACCGATAAACTCATCTTT.

Regarding this clone: The junction shows a germline mismatch at one end, possibly a read error. The chain carries TRDV1 and TRDJ1; D not certain. Per germline, CDR1 TSWWSYY and CDR2 QGS. CDR3 size: 14 residues. CDR3 sequence reads: CALEEGAPRVELIF. The DNA for the CDR3 is TGTGCTCTTGAGGAAGGTGCCCCCAGGGTTGAACTCATCTTT.

The V and J genes are TRDV1 and TRDJ1; tentatively, D is TRDD2 (9 bases). The ends were cut back, 4 bases at V and 0 bases at J, with 30 bases in the middle. CDR1 is TSWWSYY, CDR2 QGS, per germline. The CDR3 runs to 21 residues. In nucleotides, the CDR3 is TGTGCTCTTGGGGTAGCCTTCCTACAAACGCACTGGGGGTCACACACCGATAAACTCATCTTT. Translating it yields CALGVAFLQTHWGSHTDKLIF.

The chain carries TRDV1 and TRDJ1; 8 positions match TRDD3. The CDR3 is 18 residues long. Germline CDR1 and CDR2: TSWWSYY and QGS. The V gene end was trimmed by 5 bases and the J gene end by 0 bases; junction bases not matched to a gene: 14. In DNA, the CDR3 is TGTGCTCTTGGGTCCCTTCCGGACTGGGGGTCGTACACCGATAAACTCATCTTT. This sequence encodes CALGSLPDWGSYTDKLIF.

The V gene is TRDV1, the J gene TRDJ1; TRDD3 aligns across 7 bases. Germline values: CDR1 TSWWSYY, CDR2 QGS. The length of the CDR3 is 18 residues. Trimming cost V 2 bases and J 0 bases; bases outside gene matches: 12. The CDR3 nucleotides read TGTGCTCTTGGGGAAATACCCGGGGGGATGCCGTACACCGATAAACTCATCTTT. Protein sequence: CALGEIPGGMPYTDKLIF.

The rearrangement joins TRDV1 to TRDJ1; 7 bases align to TRDD2. The trim removed 1 base at V and 0 bases at J, leaving 17 bases unmatched. The germline gives CDR1 TSWWSYY, CDR2 QGS. This CDR3 has 20 residues. CDR3 sequence reads: CALGEPSSYERTMYTDKLIF. CDR3 sequence (DNA): TGTGCTCTTGGGGAACCTTCTTCCTATGAACGAACTATGTACACCGATAAACTCATCTTT.

This clone has only a few counts. The chain joins TRDV1 to TRDJ2; D is perhaps TRDD3 (6 bases). V lost 4 bases and J 8 bases, leaving 17 bases between the germline ends. There are 15 residues in the CDR3. The germline V gene has CDR1 TSWWSYY and CDR2 QGS. The CDR3 here is CALGVPRPGAAQLFF. CDR3 bases: TGTGCTCTTGGGGTACCACGACCTGGGGCCGCACAACTCTTCTTT.

This clone is judged medium-sized. This chain joins TRDV2 and TRDJ1, with TRDD3 matching 8 bases. The CDR3 contains 20 residues. V lost 1 base and J lost 2; bases outside the gene matches: 20. CDR1 and CDR2 (germline): GEAIGNYY, EKD. CDR3 region: CACDTGFLYWGYLRTDKLIF. The CDR3 DNA follows: TGTGCCTGTGACACGGGATTCCTGTACTGGGGATACCTCAGAACCGATAAACTCATCTTT.

This chain uses TRDV1 with TRDJ1; the match to TRDD3 covers 10 bases. Germline trimming cut 5 bases from V and 7 bases from J; bases unmatched to any gene: 16. The CDR3 consists of 17 residues. Germline CDR1 is TSWWSYY and CDR2 is QGS. The CDR3 is CALGPIFLGGYGGKLIF. DNA for the CDR3: TGTGCTCTTGGGCCGATCTTCCTCGGGGGATACGGGGGTAAACTCATCTTT.

This clone appeared a few times. This chain links TRDV1 with TRDJ1; D is uncertain. Germline assignment: CDR1 TSWWSYY and CDR2 QGS. The CDR3 is made up of 23 amino acids. V lost 1 base to trimming and J lost 0 bases, with 33 bases between them. The CDR3 is CALGEPLSGRLVVTFFYTDKLIF. The CDR3 coding sequence is TGTGCTCTTGGGGAACCCCTTTCCGGGCGGCTGGTGGTGACATTCTTTTACACCGATAAACTCATCTTT.

The rearrangement uses TRDV1 and TRDJ1, with 9 positions matching TRDD3. CDR1 and CDR2 (germline): TSWWSYY, QGS. The CDR3 contains 22 residues. Unmatched junction bases numbered 24, after V lost 2 bases and J lost 2 bases. DNA of the CDR3: TGTGCTCTTGGGGAAAAGGCGGCATTCCTACTTTCTGGGGGATCAATGACCGATAAACTCATCTTT. It codes for CALGEKAAFLLSGGSMTDKLIF.

The V gene is TRDV1, the J gene TRDJ1; 11 bases line up with TRDD3. There are 19 residues in the CDR3. Germline V gene sequence: CDR1 TSWWSYY, CDR2 QGS. Trimming took 5 bases from V and 0 from J; bases not matched to a gene: 14. CDR3 DNA: TGTGCTCTTGGGCCCCAGGCTGGGGGATACCCCCTCTACACCGATAAACTCATCTTT. Translated: CALGPQAGGYPLYTDKLIF.

Only a few counts were recorded for this clone. V usage is TRDV1 and J usage is TRDJ1, with 7 bases matching TRDD2. Trimming removed 3 bases from V and 6 bases from J; junction bases left unmatched: 13. Germline values: CDR1 TSWWSYY, CDR2 QGS. The CDR3 is made up of 16 amino acids. The CDR3, as DNA: TGTGCTCTTGGGGATACAAATTCCTACTCACCGAATAAACTCATCTTT. Translating gives CALGDTNSYSPNKLIF.

This clone has only a few counts. The chain links TRDV1 to TRDJ1; D is possibly TRDD2 or TRDD3 (8 bases each). The CDR3 extends over 28 amino acids. With 3 bases removed from V and 0 bases from J, the gap between germline ends came to 50 bases. Germline CDR1 is TSWWSYY and CDR2 is QGS. The CDR3 DNA reads TGTGCTCTTGGGGAGCACTTCCTACCGGAGGGACTGGGGGTTTACTGGGGGCTCTCAAGCCCTAACACCGATAAACTCATCTTT. Translation gives CALGEHFLPEGLGVYWGLSSPNTDKLIF.

This clone was recorded a few times. This sequence joins TRDV1 and TRDJ2; D may be TRDD2 (6 bases). Germline V gene data show CDR1 as TSWWSYY and CDR2 as QGS. V was pared by 2 bases and J by 0 bases, with 25 bases between. This CDR3 is 21 amino acids long. CDR3 sequence: CALGESSSSHHRAALTAQLFF. The CDR3 DNA reads as TGTGCTCTTGGGGAATCTTCCTCTTCACACCACCGGGCCGCTTTGACAGCACAACTCTTCTTT.

There are a few counts of this clone. The chain joins TRDV1 to TRDJ1; 11 bases map to TRDD3. CDR3 length: 21 amino acids. With 2 bases clipped from V and 4 bases from J, the junction kept 21 bases outside the gene matches. Germline values: CDR1 TSWWSYY, CDR2 QGS. The CDR3 nucleotides read TGTGCTCTTGGGGAAAATTCCGTCTCGTTGTGGGGGATACGTAGCCACGATAAACTCATCTTT. Amino acid sequence: CALGENSVSLWGIRSHDKLIF.

This chain connects TRDV1 to TRDJ1; D is unclear. The V gene lost 5 bases and the J gene lost 0 bases, with 22 bases spanning the gap. Germline CDR1 reads TSWWSYY; CDR2 reads QGS. CDR3 length: 18 residues. CDR3 bases: TGTGCTCTTGGGAAACAGGTCAGGAGGGTCCAGTACACCGATAAACTCATCTTT. Amino acid sequence: CALGKQVRRVQYTDKLIF.

V gene TRDV1 combines with J gene TRDJ1; TRDD3 matches 8 bases. Germline CDR1 TSWWSYY, CDR2 QGS. The CDR3 is 23 amino acids. Trimming cost V 5 bases and J 0 bases; bases outside gene matches: 29. The CDR3 protein is CALGNRPLPDTGGPSAYTDKLIF. The CDR3, as DNA: TGTGCTCTTGGGAACCGACCTCTTCCCGATACTGGGGGCCCCTCGGCCTACACCGATAAACTCATCTTT.

The chain links TRDV1 to TRDJ1; 10 bases agree with TRDD3. With 0 bases clipped from V and 0 bases from J, the junction kept 7 bases outside the gene matches. The CDR3 length is 18 residues. The germline V gene encodes CDR1 TSWWSYY and CDR2 QGS. For the CDR3, the DNA is TGTGCTCTTGGGGAACTCATCCGCACTGGGGGATACACCGATAAACTCATCTTT. It specifies CALGELIRTGGYTDKLIF.

This clone was found a few times. The V and J genes are TRDV1 and TRDJ1; TRDD3 matches at 12 bases. CDR1 is TSWWSYY, CDR2 QGS, per germline. The CDR3 runs to 20 residues. V shed 0 bases and J 0 bases; nucleotides not matched to a gene: 11. In DNA, the CDR3 is TGTGCTCTTGGGGAACTTGAGTTACTGGGGGATACAAGGTACACCGATAAACTCATCTTT. Its protein product is CALGELELLGDTRYTDKLIF.